The 16 T cell receptor beta chains below all came from one sample that was sequenced in a study of shared clonotypes between healthy human individuals. Some clones are missing from TCRdb's copy, which holds only in-frame ones; the method was immunoSEQ multiplex PCR. In the table there are some 1 million clones, about 75% of which are singletons. The sequencing input was memory CD4+ T cells sorted from blood. Subset described: CD45RA-negative fraction. The receptors originated from a man aged 18-30 years in good health.

The genes are TRBV7-2 and TRBJ2-3, with D unresolved. Trimming cost V 8 bases and J 2 bases, with 14 bases left between them. The CDR3 consists of 14 residues. Germline V gene data show CDR1 as SGHTA and CDR2 as FQGNSA. The CDR3 reads CASHLGRTTDTQYF. CDR3 DNA sequence: TGTGCCAGCCATCTAGGGCGGACCACAGATACGCAGTATTTT.

The V gene is TRBV18, the J gene TRBJ1-6, with 7 positions matching TRBD1. The V gene's germline CDR1 is KGHSH and CDR2 LQKENI. Trimming took 2 bases from V and 10 from J; bases not matched to a gene: 8. The CDR3 is 15 residues long. The CDR3 coding sequence is TGTGCCAGCTCACCAAGTGGGACAGCCCTCTCACCCCTCCACTTT. Translating it yields CASSPSGTALSPLHF.

The V call is TRBV2, the J call TRBJ2-7; TRBD2 is a possible D gene (6 bases). Germline assignment: CDR1 SNHLY and CDR2 FYNNEI. Deletions cut 0 bases from V and 6 bases from J, with 12 bases between. This CDR3 has 14 residues. The CDR3: CASSEARGDGEQYF. CDR3 DNA: TGTGCCAGCAGTGAAGCGCGGGGAGATGGCGAGCAGTACTTC. The full variable domain, in which reference TRBV2 and TRBJ2-7 provide the parts outside the CDR3, is EPEVTQTPSHQVTQMGQEVILRCVPISNHLYFYWYRQILGQKVEFLVSFYNNEISEKSEIFDDQFSVERPDGSNFTLKIRSTKLEDSAMYFCASSEARGDGEQYFGPGTRLTVT.

V is TRBV19 and J is TRBJ1-1; 9 bases are shared with TRBD1. V was clipped by 6 bases and J by 2 bases; unmatched bases: 4. This CDR3 is built from 14 residues. CDR1 LNHDA and CDR2 SQIVND come from the germline V gene (reference sequence). The CDR3 DNA is TGTGCCAGTAGGACACAGGGGGCAAACACTGAAGCTTTCTTT. Amino acid sequence: CASRTQGANTEAFF. The full variable domain, with the rest looked up from reference TRBV19 and TRBJ1-1, is DGGITQSPKYLFRKEGQNVTLSCEQNLNHDAMYWYRQDPGQGLRLIYYSQIVNDFQKGDIAEGYSVSREKKESFPLTVTSAQKNPTAFYLCASRTQGANTEAFFGQGTRLTVV.

The J gene is TRBJ1-2, the V gene TRBV19; D might be TRBD1 (5 bases). CDR3 length: 18 residues. Germline V gives CDR1 LNHDA, CDR2 SQIVND (reference sequence). Trimming removed 0 bases at V and 4 bases at J, with 21 bases between. CDR3 nucleotides: TGTGCCAGTAGTATAGAGGCACCGCGGGGGACCGTTGGCTATGGCTACACCTTC. The encoded protein is CASSIEAPRGTVGYGYTF.

V gene TRBV5-6 combines with J gene TRBJ1-1; 12 nucleotides match TRBD1. CDR1 and CDR2 (germline): SGHDT, YYEEEE. CDR3 length: 16 amino acids. Trimming cost V 5 bases and J 2 bases; bases outside gene matches: 7. DNA for the CDR3: TGTGCCAGCAGACCGGGACAGGGGGCTCGAAACACTGAAGCTTTCTTT. Translated: CASRPGQGARNTEAFF.

The rearrangement links TRBV30 to TRBJ2-1; D may be TRBD1 (6 bases). Germline V gene data show CDR1 as GTSNPN and CDR2 as SVGIG (reference sequence). This CDR3 region has 16 residues. Trimming removed 0 bases from V and 0 bases from J, with 12 bases in between. The CDR3 bases are TGTGCCTGGAGTGTGAGAGGGGGTCGCTCCTACAATGAGCAGTTCTTC. It is translated as CAWSVRGGRSYNEQFF.

J is TRBJ2-5 and V is TRBV10-3; D gene ambiguous. Trimming removed 6 bases from V and 5 bases from J, with 10 bases in between. Germline V gene data show CDR1 as ENHRY and CDR2 as SYGVKD. The length of the CDR3 is 12 residues. CDR3 DNA sequence: TGTGCCATCAGCAGCTCGCGGGAGACCCAGTACTTC. Protein: CAISSSRETQYF.

In the case of this clone: A junction boundary mismatches the germline segment, possibly from a read error. The V call is TRBV30, the J call TRBJ2-2, with a possible D match to TRBD2 (5 bases). The length of the CDR3 is 14 residues. Germline-derived CDR1 and CDR2 are GTSNPN and SVGIG (reference sequence). CDR3 sequence reads: CAWSVLGNPGELFF. The DNA of the CDR3 is TGTGCCTGGAGTGTACTCGGGAACCCCGGGGAGCTGTTTTTT.

To note about this clone: At one of its ends the junction is not consistent with the germline gene, which may arise from a read error. The chain links TRBV28 to TRBJ1-2; D possibly corresponds to TRBD1 (5 bases). Germline CDR1 MDHEN, CDR2 SYDVKM. The length of the CDR3 is 11 residues. The CDR3 sequence: CAGRKGRGYTF. The CDR3 DNA reads TGTGCCGGCAGAAAGGGGCGCGGCTACACCTTC.

The V and J genes are TRBV29-1 and TRBJ1-2; 9 positions agree with TRBD1. This CDR3 has 13 amino acids. With 7 bases clipped from V and 6 bases from J, the junction kept 9 bases outside the gene matches. Germline loops: CDR1 SQVTM, CDR2 ANQGSEA. The CDR3 sequence is CSALIRTGDGYTF. The CDR3, as DNA: TGCAGCGCCTTAATTCGGACAGGGGATGGCTACACCTTC. Full variable domain (rest looked up from reference TRBV29-1 and TRBJ1-2): SAVISQKPSRDICQRGTSLTIQCQVDSQVTMMFWYRQQPGQSLTLIATANQGSEATYESGFVIDKFPISRPNLTFSTLTVSNMSPEDSSIYLCSALIRTGDGYTFGSGTRLTVV.

The chain couples TRBV7-2 to TRBJ1-5, with D possibly being TRBD1 (5 bases). Trimming left V 3 bases short and J 4 bases short, with 13 bases between. The CDR3 is 15 amino acids. The germline gives CDR1 SGHTA, CDR2 FQGNSA. The CDR3 DNA is TGTGCCAGCAGCTTGGAAGGGGCTTGGAATCAGCCCCAGCATTTT. It codes for CASSLEGAWNQPQHF.

The chain recombines TRBV7-2 with TRBJ2-7, with TRBD1 matching 10 bases. The CDR3 is 15 amino acids. J gave up 5 bases and V 4 bases, and 8 bases lay outside the gene matches. The germline V gene encodes CDR1 SGHTA and CDR2 FQGNSA. The CDR3 protein is CASSSWGTGVNEQYF. The DNA of the CDR3 is TGTGCCAGCAGCTCTTGGGGGACAGGGGTCAACGAGCAGTACTTC. Full variable domain (missing parts from reference TRBV7-2 and TRBJ2-7): GAGVSQSPSNKVTEKGKDVELRCDPISGHTALYWYRQSLGQGLEFLIYFQGNSAPDKSGLPSDRFSAERTGGSVSTLTIQRTQQEDSAVYLCASSSWGTGVNEQYFGPGTRLTVT.

This clone was seen ten or more times. The chain links TRBV19 to TRBJ1-4, with D possibly TRBD1 on 5 matching bases. The CDR3 covers 13 residues. Trimming pared 4 bases from V and 8 bases from J, leaving 11 bases between. CDR1 is LNHDA, CDR2 SQIVND, per germline (reference sequence). CDR3 bases: TGTGCCAGTAGTAGGCAGGGCGAAGAAAAACTGTTTTTT. The encoded protein is CASSRQGEEKLFF.

This clone was detected a few times. This chain connects TRBV7-9 to TRBJ1-4; perhaps TRBD1 as D (5 bases). The CDR3 runs 13 residues. CDR1 is SEHNR and CDR2 is FQNEAQ in the germline V gene (reference sequence). Trimming took off 5 bases at V and 6 bases at J, with 10 bases between the two ends. The CDR3 DNA follows: TGTGCCAGCAGCATATTCAGGGATGAAAAACTGTTTTTT. The encoded protein is CASSIFRDEKLFF.

V usage is TRBV6-1 and J usage is TRBJ1-5; D is uncertain. The CDR3 sequence is 13 residues long. Trimming pared 7 bases from V and 2 bases from J, leaving 9 bases between. Germline loops: CDR1 MNHNS, CDR2 SASEGT. For the CDR3, the DNA is TGTGCCAGCAAGGGCAGAGGCAATCAGCCCCAGCATTTT. Translating it yields CASKGRGNQPQHF.